This record looks at one TCR beta chain sequence and its context. Its target antigen remains unknown. No much larger clone exists at a distance of one base, and base qualities are not known. These data are taken from a study of blood T cell repertoires in COVID-19 (dated by TCRdb to 2020 to 2021). With respect to the entire study: The collaborator samples originated in the United States, Italy and Spain and spanned the acute and convalescent phases of COVID-19. The material from the prospective study consisted of cDNA or gDNA derived from T cells, B-cell-depleted T cells, or PBMCs. The dataset comprised deeply sampled blood TCRbeta repertoires from subjects exposed to, actively infected with, or recovered from COVID-19. The repertoires were released in a freely available public database intended as a resource for research on the immune response to SARS-CoV-2. The samples were drawn from the first 160 participants of the ongoing ImmuneRACE study and from 1,254 subjects provided by 6 global collaborators. The sample metadata nearly always contained a de-identified subject ID, COVID-19 status, age in years and sex. Where available, HLA class I and class II types were taken from metadata supplied by the sample provider and were not determined by assay-based typing.

Relative to germline, V is 4 bases shorter and J is 3 bases shorter, with 13 bases between their ends. The CDR3 holds 15 amino acids from the cysteine to the phenylalanine. This entry keeps only the CDR3 DNA: 45 bases, framed from base 1. Looking up the germline V gene yields CDR1 MDHEN and CDR2 SYDVKM. Collaborating institutions collected whole blood in K2EDTA tubes following their own protocols. Collaborator samples were shipped for TCRbeta analysis as frozen whole blood, isolated PBMCs, or DNA extracted from either sample type. Summary of the overall study and its limitations: The quantity of clinical and demographic metadata differed by source and by participant and was supplied without curation.

The immunoSEQ Assay, a bias-controlled multiplex PCR, was used to amplify TCRbeta CDR3 regions from genomic DNA. Concerning the study's data processing: The number of nucleated cells in each sample was estimated from the amplification of reference gene primers within the assay. Sequence reads were collapsed and filtered to measure the absolute abundance of every unique TCRbeta CDR3 rearrangement. Productive Simpson clonality was computed per sample as the square root of Simpson's diversity index over productive rearrangements. Sourced from immuneACCESS, this table was stored by TCRdb with only in-frame sequences that have V and J called. A share of the clones is absent; for the studies checked, an unresolved V gene accounts for under half, and the remainder has no known explanation. V, J and clone size are those of that table, while D and trimming were read from the DNA. The sample table holds about 230,000 clones, of which roughly 80% were seen once. Of the sample, 6% to 9.5% is held by the ten largest clones.

The chain employs TRBV28 and TRBJ2-1; the D segment cannot be called with confidence. This receptor was taken from a woman of 80 years or more with acute or convalescent COVID-19. The material sequenced was peripheral blood. The CDR3 protein sequence reads: CASSSTRSSYNEQFF. The DNA sequence is given as TGTGCCAGCAGTTCCACGCGGAGCAGCTACAATGAGCAGTTCTTC.